This T cell receptor (beta chain) originates from a study of vaccination effects on CD4 cells after COVID-19. Overall study context: In the ViraFEST assay, antigen-specific CD4+ clonotypes were identified by expansion after peptide-pool stimulation. Two convalescent donors provided samples 16 days and one week before vaccination. PBMC were cultured at some 2.1 million per well with about 9 IU/ml IL-2 and approximately 10 ug/ml peptides.

This table comes from immunoSEQ multiplex PCR, and its TCRdb copy is limited to in-frame clones, with some not included. The table records tens of thousands of clones, about 69% of them present only once. In the case of this clone: Its specificity is not known.

Trimming at V came to 5 bases and at J to 9 bases, leaving 7 bases not matched to a gene. Germline CDR1 is LNHDA and CDR2 is SQIVND (reference sequence). CDR3 length: 14 amino acids. Culture proceeded for more than 8 days, and CD4+ T cells were then isolated. IL-2 medium was substituted for half the medium on days 3 and 7. The V call is TRBV19, the J call TRBJ1-6, with 7 bases matching TRBD1. This sample comprised CD4+ T cells from PBMCs cultured without peptide, obtained before COVID-19 vaccination. The source is a human donor who had a prior SARS-CoV-2 infection. This CDR3 is CASSPPQGGSPLHF. The CDR3 region has the DNA TGTGCCAGTAGTCCGCCCCAGGGGGGTTCACCCCTCCACTTT.